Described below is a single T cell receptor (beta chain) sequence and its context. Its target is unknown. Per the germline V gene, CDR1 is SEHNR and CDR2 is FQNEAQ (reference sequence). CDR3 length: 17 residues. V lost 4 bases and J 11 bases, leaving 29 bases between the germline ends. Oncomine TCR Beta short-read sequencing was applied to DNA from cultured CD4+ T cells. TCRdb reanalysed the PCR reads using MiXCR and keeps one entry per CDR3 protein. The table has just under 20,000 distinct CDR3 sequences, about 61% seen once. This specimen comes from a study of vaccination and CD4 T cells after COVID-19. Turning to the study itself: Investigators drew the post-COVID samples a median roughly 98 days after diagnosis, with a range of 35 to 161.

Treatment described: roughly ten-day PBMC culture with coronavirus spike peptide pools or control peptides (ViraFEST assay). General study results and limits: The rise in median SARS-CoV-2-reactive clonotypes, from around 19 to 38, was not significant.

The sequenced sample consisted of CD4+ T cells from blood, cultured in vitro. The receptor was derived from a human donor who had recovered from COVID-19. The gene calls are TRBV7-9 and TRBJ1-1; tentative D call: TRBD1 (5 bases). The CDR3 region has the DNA TGTGCCAGCAGCTGGGACGGAGTTCGAGTTGGCCCACGCGTGGCTTTCTTT. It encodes CASSWDGVRVGPRVAFF.